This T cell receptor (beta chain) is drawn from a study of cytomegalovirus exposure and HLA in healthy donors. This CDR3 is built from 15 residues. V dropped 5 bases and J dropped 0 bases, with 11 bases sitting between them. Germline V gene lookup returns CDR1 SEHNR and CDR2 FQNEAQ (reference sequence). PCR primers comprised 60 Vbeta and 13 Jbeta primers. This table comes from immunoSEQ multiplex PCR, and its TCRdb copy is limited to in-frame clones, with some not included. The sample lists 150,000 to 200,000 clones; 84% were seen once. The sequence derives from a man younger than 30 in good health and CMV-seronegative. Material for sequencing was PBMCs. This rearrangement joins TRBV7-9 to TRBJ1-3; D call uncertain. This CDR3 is CASSRGEISGNTIYF. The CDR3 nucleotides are TGTGCCAGCAGCCGGGGAGAAATCTCTGGAAACACCATATATTTT.